A selection of T cell receptor beta chains follows, all from one sample in a study of T cells in Graves' hyperthyroidism and ophthalmopathy. TCRdb re-called the multiplex PCR reads through MiXCR, storing one row per CDR3 protein. The sample has around 620,000 distinct CDR3 sequences, over 12% seen once. The sequenced sample was blood. These receptors were collected from a woman aged 18-29 years with Graves' ophthalmopathy. CDR3s include the opening cysteine and the closing phenylalanine or tryptophan. Fields, in order: D gene, clone size, V gene, J gene, CDR3 protein, CDR3 DNA. The D gene is left open where the match is weak. Only some rows state a clone size, as once, few, many or a class for expanded clones.

d_gene: TRBD1; abundance: NA; v_gene: TRBV7-6; j_gene: TRBJ2-5; CDR3aa: CASSPGGAGGETQYF; CDR3nt: TGTGCCAGCAGCCCAGGGGGCGCGGGTGGAGAGACCCAGTACTTC
d_gene: TRBD2; abundance: NA; v_gene: TRBV19; j_gene: TRBJ2-1; CDR3aa: CASRGGSSSYNEQFF; CDR3nt: TGTGCCAGTAGGGGCGGGAGCAGTTCCTACAATGAGCAGTTCTTC
d_gene: NA; abundance: many; v_gene: TRBV7-9; j_gene: TRBJ2-7; CDR3aa: CASSLELRHPPYEQYF; CDR3nt: TGTGCCAGCAGCTTAGAATTGCGGCATCCTCCCTACGAGCAGTACTTC
d_gene: NA; abundance: many; v_gene: TRBV28; j_gene: TRBJ1-3; CDR3aa: CASSLGASPGNSGNTIYF; CDR3nt: TGTGCCAGCAGTTTAGGGGCTTCCCCAGGGAACTCTGGAAACACCATATATTTT
d_gene: NA; abundance: NA; v_gene: TRBV2; j_gene: TRBJ1-2; CDR3aa: CASRATWADYGYTF; CDR3nt: TGTGCCAGCAGGGCAACGTGGGCGGACTATGGCTACACCTTC
d_gene: NA; abundance: many; v_gene: TRBV28; j_gene: TRBJ1-2; CDR3aa: CASSPYHGRSNYGYTF; CDR3nt: TGTGCCAGCAGTCCGTATCATGGACGGAGTAACTATGGCTACACCTTC
d_gene: NA; abundance: many; v_gene: TRBV6-6; j_gene: TRBJ1-5; CDR3aa: CASSYEDYSNQPQHF; CDR3nt: TGTGCCAGCAGTTACGAAGACTATAGCAATCAGCCCCAGCATTTT
d_gene: NA; abundance: many; v_gene: TRBV11-3; j_gene: TRBJ2-5; CDR3aa: CASSLGDYQETQYF; CDR3nt: TGTGCCAGCAGCTTGGGGGATTACCAAGAGACCCAGTACTTC
d_gene: NA; abundance: NA; v_gene: TRBV29-1; j_gene: TRBJ2-1; CDR3aa: CSVSRARSAISDQFF; CDR3nt: TGCAGCGTCTCTAGGGCCCGAAGCGCCATTAGTGATCAGTTCTTC
d_gene: NA; abundance: NA; v_gene: TRBV6-5; j_gene: TRBJ1-2; CDR3aa: CASSYGRGHGYTF; CDR3nt: TGTGCCAGCAGTTACGGTAGGGGCCATGGCTACACCTTC
d_gene: NA; abundance: NA; v_gene: TRBV24-1; j_gene: TRBJ2-1; CDR3aa: CATRRGRGDEQFF; CDR3nt: TGTGCCACCCGGAGGGGCAGGGGGGATGAGCAGTTCTTC
d_gene: TRBD2; abundance: many; v_gene: TRBV20-1; j_gene: TRBJ2-1; CDR3aa: CSARDQEGLAGGEQFF; CDR3nt: TGCAGTGCTAGAGATCAAGAGGGACTAGCGGGAGGTGAGCAGTTCTTC
d_gene: TRBD2; abundance: NA; v_gene: TRBV19; j_gene: TRBJ2-5; CDR3aa: CAGKGLADLQETQYF; CDR3nt: TGTGCCGGCAAAGGACTAGCGGACTTACAAGAGACCCAGTACTTC
d_gene: NA; abundance: NA; v_gene: TRBV6-5; j_gene: TRBJ1-2; CDR3aa: CASSYSKGRFYGYTF; CDR3nt: TGTGCCAGCAGTTACTCGAAGGGCAGGTTCTATGGCTACACCTTC
d_gene: NA; abundance: many; v_gene: TRBV19; j_gene: TRBJ2-1; CDR3aa: CASSFDYYNEQFF; CDR3nt: TGTGCCAGTAGTTTCGACTATTACAATGAGCAGTTCTTC
d_gene: NA; abundance: many; v_gene: TRBV14; j_gene: TRBJ2-7; CDR3aa: CASSRGGGSYEQYF; CDR3nt: TGTGCCAGCAGCCGAGGGGGGGGGAGCTACGAGCAGTACTTC
d_gene: TRBD1; abundance: NA; v_gene: TRBV20-1; j_gene: TRBJ1-2; CDR3aa: CSARGSGDRGPFDYGYTF; CDR3nt: TGCAGTGCTAGAGGAAGTGGAGACAGGGGCCCCTTTGACTATGGCTACACCTTC
d_gene: NA; abundance: many; v_gene: TRBV11-2; j_gene: TRBJ1-3; CDR3aa: CASSYRQVAGNTIYF; CDR3nt: TGTGCCAGCAGCTACCGACAGGTCGCCGGAAACACCATATATTTT
d_gene: TRBD1; abundance: once; v_gene: TRBV4-1; j_gene: TRBJ1-2; CDR3aa: CASSLADRGQGYTF; CDR3nt: TGCGCCAGCAGCCTCGCGGACAGGGGGCAGGGCTACACCTTC
d_gene: TRBD2; abundance: many; v_gene: TRBV7-2; j_gene: TRBJ2-1; CDR3aa: CASSPREGGQNNEQFF; CDR3nt: TGTGCCAGCAGCCCTAGGGAGGGCGGGCAAAACAATGAGCAGTTCTTC
d_gene: NA; abundance: few; v_gene: TRBV7-6; j_gene: TRBJ2-7; CDR3aa: CASSPITHLEGPYEQYF; CDR3nt: TGTGCCAGCAGCCCAATTACCCATCTAGAGGGGCCCTACGAGCAGTACTTC
d_gene: NA; abundance: NA; v_gene: TRBV9; j_gene: TRBJ2-1; CDR3aa: CASSVEEFYNEQFF; CDR3nt: TGTGCCAGCAGCGTAGAAGAGTTCTACAATGAGCAGTTCTTC
d_gene: NA; abundance: NA; v_gene: TRBV20-1; j_gene: TRBJ1-4; CDR3aa: CSALLAEDEKLFF; CDR3nt: TGCAGTGCTTTATTGGCAGAGGATGAAAAACTGTTTTTT
d_gene: NA; abundance: NA; v_gene: TRBV6-5; j_gene: TRBJ2-3; CDR3aa: CASSSTRGRTDTQYF; CDR3nt: TGTGCCAGCAGTTCCACGAGGGGGAGGACAGATACGCAGTATTTT
d_gene: NA; abundance: many; v_gene: TRBV11-1; j_gene: TRBJ2-1; CDR3aa: CASSLTPDSNEQFF; CDR3nt: TGTGCCAGCAGCTTAACCCCGGACTCGAATGAGCAGTTCTTC
d_gene: TRBD1; abundance: NA; v_gene: TRBV7-6; j_gene: TRBJ1-4; CDR3aa: CASSQRQGAEKLFF; CDR3nt: TGTGCCAGCAGCCAAAGACAGGGGGCTGAAAAACTGTTTTTT
d_gene: TRBD1; abundance: few; v_gene: TRBV11-3; j_gene: TRBJ2-4; CDR3aa: CASSPGTALNIQYF; CDR3nt: TGTGCCAGCAGCCCTGGGACAGCCTTAAACATTCAGTACTTC
d_gene: NA; abundance: NA; v_gene: TRBV7-3; j_gene: TRBJ2-2; CDR3aa: CACSLLWSPTWNTGELFF; CDR3nt: TGTGCCTGCAGCTTACTATGGAGCCCGACGTGGAACACCGGGGAGCTGTTTTTT
d_gene: TRBD1; abundance: many; v_gene: TRBV6-1; j_gene: TRBJ2-1; CDR3aa: CASSGTGGEQFF; CDR3nt: TGTGCCAGCAGTGGGACAGGAGGTGAGCAGTTCTTC
d_gene: TRBD1; abundance: NA; v_gene: TRBV7-9; j_gene: TRBJ1-5; CDR3aa: CASSSAGTGDQPQHF; CDR3nt: TGTGCCAGCAGCTCCGCCGGGACAGGGGATCAGCCCCAGCATTTT
d_gene: NA; abundance: once; v_gene: TRBV6-2/TRBV6-3; j_gene: TRBJ1-3; CDR3aa: CASGFSSSYGVEPGHFGNTIYF; CDR3nt: TGTGCCAGCGGTTTCTCCAGCTCTTATGGCGTAGAACCGGGACACTTTGGAAACACCATATATTTT
d_gene: NA; abundance: NA; v_gene: TRBV6-5; j_gene: TRBJ1-1; CDR3aa: CASSYGGRAYAFF; CDR3nt: TGTGCCAGCAGTTACGGGGGCAGGGCTTACGCTTTCTTT
d_gene: NA; abundance: NA; v_gene: TRBV5-1; j_gene: TRBJ2-3; CDR3aa: CASSFGASTGTQYF; CDR3nt: TGCGCCAGCAGCTTCGGGGCTAGCACAGGTACGCAGTATTTT
d_gene: TRBD1; abundance: many; v_gene: TRBV20-1; j_gene: TRBJ2-7; CDR3aa: CSAITSDRVGNEQYF; CDR3nt: TGCAGTGCTATAACCTCGGACAGGGTAGGAAACGAGCAGTACTTC
d_gene: NA; abundance: many; v_gene: TRBV12-3/TRBV12-4; j_gene: TRBJ1-1; CDR3aa: CASIVKNTEAFF; CDR3nt: TGTGCCAGCATCGTAAAAAACACTGAAGCTTTCTTT
d_gene: NA; abundance: many; v_gene: TRBV5-1; j_gene: TRBJ1-5; CDR3aa: CASSLDSYNQPQHF; CDR3nt: TGCGCCAGCAGCTTGGACAGCTACAATCAGCCCCAGCATTTT
d_gene: TRBD1; abundance: NA; v_gene: TRBV9; j_gene: TRBJ2-5; CDR3aa: CASSVSGTGYRETQYF; CDR3nt: TGTGCCAGCAGCGTCTCAGGGACAGGGTATCGAGAGACCCAGTACTTC